The clone carrying this TCR beta chain was found many times. Its antigen remains unknown. Libraries for TCRalpha and TCRbeta carried sample barcodes and unique molecular identifiers via 5'RACE. Via MiXCR, TCRdb re-called the 5' RACE reads, giving one row per CDR3 protein. Among about 390,000 distinct CDR3 sequences listed, 16% were seen once. The V segment lost 5 bases and the J segment 2 bases; nucleotides outside the gene matches: 12. The CDR3 has 17 residues. Germline CDR1 reads SGHTA; CDR2 reads FQGNSA. The sample comes from a study of T-cell memory formation after mild COVID-19. General study findings and limits: Cross-reactive memory seemingly joined, as some responding clones were found in pre-infection memory.

Sequenced input: PBMCs or a T cell subset sorted from them (not recorded which). The clonotype comes from a man aged 18 to 29 who had mild COVID-19 (a few samples of this study predate the infection). Cell type and time point are not known. V usage is TRBV7-2 and J usage is TRBJ2-3; 8 bases agree with TRBD2. The DNA for the CDR3 is TGTGCCAGCAGCCCGGCCGGCGGGGGGCCCAACACAGATACGCAGTATTTT. Its translation is CASSPAGGGPNTDTQYF.